The next 26 T cell receptor beta chains were all read from a single sample in a study of T cell clonality in common variable immunodeficiency. The method was immunoSEQ multiplex PCR; TCRdb's version includes in-frame clones alone and lacks a portion of them. In total the sample includes about 28,000 clones, none of them seen once. For these receptors, no antigen is known. Regarding the study as a whole: Fewer deletions and N-nucleotide insertions were reportedly seen in common variable immunodeficiency TCR beta sequences.

What was sequenced was peripheral blood mononuclear cells. These TCRs come from a human donor with common variable immunodeficiency.

This clone was observed a handful of times. The read ends 3 residues early relative to the CDR3; the germline J gene fills the gap. The chain links TRBV7-9 to TRBJ1-1; no definite D call. Per the germline V gene, CDR1 is SEHNR and CDR2 is FQNEAQ (reference sequence). V lost 7 bases and J 0 bases, leaving 6 bases between the germline ends. The CDR3 loop spans 12 amino acids. The sequenced CDR3 bases are TGTGCCAGCACACTACTGAACACTGAA. Protein sequence: CASTLLNTE. The full CDR3 is CASTLLNTEAFF.

This clone was counted a few times. Sequencing ends 3 residues short of the CDR3 end; the germline J gene provides the rest. V is TRBV30 and J is TRBJ2-7, with D possibly being TRBD1 (6 bases). The V gene's germline CDR1 is GTSNPN and CDR2 SVGIG (reference sequence). The CDR3 is made up of 15 amino acids. V lost 0 bases, J lost 0 bases, and 12 bases lay in between. The CDR3 bases that were read are TGTGCCTGGAGTGTACCGGGACATCTCTCCTACGAG. Its protein product is CAWSVPGHLSYE. The whole CDR3 reads CAWSVPGHLSYEQYF.

In the case of this clone: Sequencing ends 3 residues short of the CDR3 end; the germline J gene provides the rest. The chain joins TRBV11-3 to TRBJ2-6, with no clear D. The CDR3 is 15 residues long. Germline V gene sequence: CDR1 SGHNT, CDR2 YENEEA. Trimming took off 5 bases at V and 0 bases at J, with 8 bases between the two ends. The CDR3 bases that were read are TGTGCCAGCAGCCGTGGCAGCTCTGGGGCCAACGTC. This encodes CASSRGSSGANV. The CDR3 reads in full as CASSRGSSGANVLTF.

The sample holds a few counts of this clone. The covered CDR3 bases are TGTGCCAGCAGTCCCCATCCCGGACAGGGAGTGAACGAG. Encoded protein: CASSPHPGQGVNE. The CDR3, in full, reads CASSPHPGQGVNEQYF. The chain recombines TRBV2 with TRBJ2-7; 8 nucleotides align to TRBD1. The CDR3 goes on 3 residues after the read ends, and that part is filled in from the germline J gene. Trimming at V came to 5 bases and at J to 5 bases, leaving 14 bases not matched to a gene. Germline-derived CDR1 and CDR2 are SNHLY and FYNNEI. The length of the CDR3 is 16 residues.

This clone was found many times. The read halts 3 residues ahead of the CDR3 end, with the missing end drawn from the germline J gene. The V gene is TRBV20-1, the J gene TRBJ2-5; D perhaps matches TRBD1 (6 bases). Germline V gene lookup returns CDR1 DFQATT and CDR2 SNEGSKA (reference sequence). The V gene lost 2 bases and the J gene lost 4 bases, with 17 bases spanning the gap. The CDR3 covers 15 residues. This CDR3 reads CSARSLRGTGETQYF. The sequenced part of the CDR3 DNA is TGCAGTGCTAGATCCCTCAGGGGTACAGGAGAGACC.

The table lists this clone with a few counts. The read finishes 3 residues shy of the CDR3 end, and the germline J gene is used to complete it. At the DNA level, this CDR3 is encoded by other sequences in the same sample as well. The chain has TRBV7-2 and TRBJ2-3, with 7 bases that match TRBD2. V gave up 5 bases and J gave up 5 bases; unmatched junction bases: 4. Germline V lookup: CDR1 SGHTA, CDR2 FQGNSA. This CDR3 region has 13 residues. Partial CDR3 DNA: TGTGCCAGCAGCCCCGGCGGGGGAGATACG. Protein product: CASSPGGGDT. The full CDR3 protein is CASSPGGGDTQYF. Supplemented by reference TRBV7-2 and TRBJ2-3, the full variable domain reads GAGVSQSPSNKVTEKGKDVELRCDPISGHTALYWYRQSLGQGLEFLIYFQGNSAPDKSGLPSDRFSAERTGGSVSTLTIQRTQQEDSAVYLCASSPGGGDTQYFGPGTRLTVL.

Only a few counts were recorded for this clone. Read coverage stops 3 residues before the CDR3 terminus; the germline J gene supplies the remainder. The rearrangement links TRBV10-2 to TRBJ2-1, with TRBD2 identical over 10 bases. The CDR3 is 13 residues long. The V segment lost 8 bases and the J segment 9 bases; nucleotides outside the gene matches: 7. Germline V gene data show CDR1 as WSHSY and CDR2 as SAAADI. The sequenced part of the CDR3 DNA is TGCGCCAGCGGGACTAGCGTCCTTGGTGAG. This encodes CASGTSVLGE. The CDR3 as a whole reads CASGTSVLGEQFF.

Regarding this clone: The read stops 3 residues short of the end of the CDR3; the missing end is completed from the germline J gene. The chain uses TRBV7-2 and TRBJ2-3; 8 positions agree with TRBD2. CDR1 and CDR2 from the germline V gene are SGHTA and FQGNSA. CDR3 length: 14 residues. The J segment lost 4 bases and the V segment lost 5 bases, leaving 5 bases of the junction unmatched. CDR3 residues: CASSLGLAADTQYF. Partial CDR3 DNA: TGTGCCAGCAGCCTCGGACTAGCCGCAGATACG.

This clone was seen many times. The sequence runs out 3 residues before the end of the CDR3; the remainder is reconstructed from the germline J gene. V usage is TRBV29-1 and J usage is TRBJ1-1; D perhaps matches TRBD1 (5 bases). This CDR3 is 12 amino acids long. Trimming removed 5 bases at V and 4 bases at J, with 11 bases between. CDR1 and CDR2 from the germline V gene are SQVTM and ANQGSEA. The CDR3 loop is CSVLAGGTEAFF. CDR3 DNA, as far as it was read: TGCAGCGTTCTCGCCGGGGGCACTGAA.

This clone was counted ten times or more. The missing CDR3 end, 3 residues past where the read stops, is filled in from the germline J gene. The chain uses TRBV29-1 and TRBJ1-4; D call uncertain. The CDR3 extends over 11 amino acids. V was shortened by 5 bases and J by 8 bases, with 9 bases between the two germline ends. CDR1 SQVTM and CDR2 ANQGSEA come from the germline V gene. Incomplete CDR3 DNA: TGCAGCGTTACGGTTTGGGAAAAA. Translated: CSVTVWEK. The whole CDR3 protein reads CSVTVWEKLFF. Full variable domain (rest looked up from reference TRBV29-1 and TRBJ1-4): SAVISQKPSRDICQRGTSLTIQCQVDSQVTMMFWYRQQPGQSLTLIATANQGSEATYESGFVIDKFPISRPNLTFSTLTVSNMSPEDSSIYLCSVTVWEKLFFGSGTQLSVL.

As concerns this clone: The CDR3 goes on 3 residues after the read ends, and that part is filled in from the germline J gene. The chain links TRBV18 to TRBJ1-6, with D possibly matching TRBD1 (5 bases). The CDR3 is made up of 16 amino acids. V lost 0 bases to trimming and J lost 7 bases, with 13 bases between them. Per germline, CDR1 KGHSH and CDR2 LQKENI. CDR3 DNA (partial): TGTGCCAGCTCACCACCGTCTCAGACAGCCAATTCACCC. This sequence encodes CASSPPSQTANSP. The full-length CDR3 reads as CASSPPSQTANSPLHF.

This clone was recorded a few times. The CDR3 end is not reached by the read, which stops 3 residues before it; the germline J gene fills it in. The J gene is TRBJ2-2, the V gene TRBV2; 7 bases are a match to TRBD1. Germline V lookup: CDR1 SNHLY, CDR2 FYNNEI. The CDR3 has 15 amino acids. Germline trimming cut 6 bases from V and 5 bases from J; bases unmatched to any gene: 9. CDR3 sequence reads: CASRFTGTVTGELFF. Incomplete CDR3 DNA: TGTGCCAGCAGGTTCACCGGGACAGTTACCGGGGAG.

This clone was found a few times. The CDR3 goes on 3 residues after the read ends, and that part is filled in from the germline J gene. This chain joins TRBV7-2 and TRBJ2-5; D remains unclear. Trimming removed 4 bases at V and 5 bases at J, with 14 bases between. Per the germline V gene, CDR1 is SGHTA and CDR2 is FQGNSA. The CDR3 covers 14 residues. CDR3 loop: CASSSRKARETQYF. Incomplete CDR3 DNA: TGTGCCAGCAGCTCCCGAAAAGCGAGGGAGACC.

This clone was counted a few times. The CDR3 end is not reached by the read, which stops 3 residues before it; the germline J gene fills it in. The chain couples TRBV13 to TRBJ1-3; D may be TRBD1 (6 bases). This CDR3 region has 16 residues. Trimming took 5 bases from V and 0 from J, leaving 14 bases between them. Germline values: CDR1 PRHDT, CDR2 FYEKMQ (reference sequence). The sequenced part of the CDR3 DNA is TGTGCCAGCAGCCTTCAAGGGGGGGTCTCTGGAAACACC. Translated, it gives CASSLQGGVSGNT. The entire CDR3 sequence reads CASSLQGGVSGNTIYF.

Incomplete CDR3 DNA: TGTGCCAGCAGCCCCGGGGTAACTGCGAGGGAGACC. The encoded protein is CASSPGVTARET. In full, the CDR3 is CASSPGVTARETQYF. The chain links TRBV7-3 to TRBJ2-5; tentative D call: TRBD2 (5 bases). The read halts 3 residues ahead of the CDR3 end, with the missing end drawn from the germline J gene. V lost 5 bases and J lost 5, with 18 bases in between. There are 15 residues in the CDR3. Germline V gene lookup returns CDR1 SGHTA and CDR2 FQGTGA.

This clone was picked up many times. The read terminates 3 residues ahead of where the CDR3 ends, so the germline J gene completes it. The chain recombines TRBV18 with TRBJ1-1; tentative D call: TRBD1 (5 bases). The V end lost 3 bases, the J end lost 5 bases, and 10 bases lay between the germline ends. The CDR3 is made up of 13 amino acids. Germline V gives CDR1 KGHSH, CDR2 LQKENI. CDR3 in amino acids: CASSPQGGTEAFF. Incomplete CDR3 DNA: TGTGCCAGCTCACCTCAGGGAGGGACTGAA.

Remarks on this clone: The observed sequence ends 3 residues before the CDR3 terminus, with the missing tail filled in from the germline J gene. The gene calls are TRBV7-3 and TRBJ2-2; D is unresolved. There are 16 residues in the CDR3. Trimming pared 10 bases from V and 6 bases from J, leaving 24 bases between. From germline, CDR1 is SGHTA and CDR2 FQGTGA. CDR3 DNA, as far as it was read: TGTGCCACCTCACTAAATACACGGAATGTCGCCGGGGAG. Protein: CATSLNTRNVAGE. The full CDR3 protein reads CATSLNTRNVAGELFF.

This clone occurred a few times. The read ends 3 residues before the CDR3 terminus; that terminus is restored from the germline J gene. The chain employs TRBV19 and TRBJ1-2, with D maybe TRBD1 (5 bases). V was pared by 0 bases and J by 4 bases, with 12 bases between. The CDR3 runs 15 residues. Germline assignment: CDR1 LNHDA and CDR2 SQIVND (reference sequence). CDR3 protein: CASSIDWQGVYGYTF. The CDR3 bases that were read are TGTGCCAGTAGTATAGATTGGCAGGGAGTCTATGGC.

This clone was counted at least ten times. Read coverage stops 3 residues before the CDR3 terminus; the germline J gene supplies the remainder. This chain links TRBV19 with TRBJ2-7; 7 nucleotides match TRBD1. The V segment lost 1 base and the J segment 0 bases; nucleotides outside the gene matches: 3. Germline V gene sequence: CDR1 LNHDA, CDR2 SQIVND (reference sequence). CDR3 length equals 15 residues. CDR3 sequence reads: CASSIGGGPSYEQYF. The sequenced part of the CDR3 DNA is TGTGCCAGTAGTATAGGAGGGGGCCCCTCCTACGAG.

Details on this clone: The CDR3 goes on 3 residues after the read ends, and that part is filled in from the germline J gene. This chain joins TRBV5-1 and TRBJ2-1; 9 bases align to TRBD1. The CDR3 runs to 16 residues. Germline loops: CDR1 SGHRS, CDR2 YFSETQ. J was trimmed by 3 bases and V by 0 bases; bases with no gene match: 4. CDR3 amino acids: CASSLGRDRVYNEQFF. The sequenced part of the CDR3 DNA is TGCGCCAGCAGCTTGGGCCGGGACAGGGTCTACAATGAG.

This clone was seen ten or more times. The CDR3 sequence is CASSLDRGIDGYTF. Partial CDR3 DNA: TGTGCCAGCAGCTTAGACAGGGGGATAGATGGC. This sequence joins TRBV7-3 and TRBJ1-2; 9 nucleotides align to TRBD1. The read falls 3 residues short of the CDR3 end, and the missing part is taken from the germline J gene. CDR3 length equals 14 residues. Per germline, CDR1 SGHTA and CDR2 FQGTGA. V shed 2 bases, J shed 6 bases, and the junction held 4 bases outside the gene matches.

The table lists this clone with many counts. The read ends 3 residues early relative to the CDR3; the germline J gene fills the gap. The V and J genes are TRBV19 and TRBJ1-2; 8 bases fit TRBD1. Looked up from germline, CDR1 is LNHDA and CDR2 is SQIVND (reference sequence). The CDR3 length is 14 residues. The junction had 5 bases not matched to a gene; V was cut back by 3 bases and J by 5 bases. The CDR3 sequence: CASSIGDRRYGYTF. The CDR3 DNA, read in part, is TGTGCCAGTAGTATCGGGGACAGGAGGTATGGC.

With respect to this clone: The CDR3 extends 3 residues past the end of the read, so its final part is completed from the germline J gene. The rearrangement uses TRBV7-6 and TRBJ2-1; 10 bases are a match to TRBD2. V lost 4 bases, J lost 4 bases, and 13 bases stayed unmatched. Looked up from germline, CDR1 is SGHVS and CDR2 is FNYEAQ. This CDR3 contains 18 residues. Incomplete CDR3 DNA: TGTGCCAGCAGCTCCAGGGGTCCAGCGGGGGGGCCATACAATGAG. Encoded protein: CASSSRGPAGGPYNE. The CDR3 in full is CASSSRGPAGGPYNEQFF.

This clone appeared many times. The read gets to within 3 residues of the CDR3 end, and the germline J gene fills in the rest. This chain connects TRBV20-1 to TRBJ1-2; TRBD1 is a possible D gene (5 bases). Germline V lookup: CDR1 DFQATT, CDR2 SNEGSKA (reference sequence). The CDR3 loop spans 17 amino acids. Deletions cut 0 bases from V and 0 bases from J, with 17 bases between. The covered CDR3 bases are TGCAGTGCTAGAGAACGTAGTCGGAGGGGAGCTAACTATGGC. It specifies CSARERSRRGANYG. The CDR3 reads in full as CSARERSRRGANYGYTF.

This clone was found many times. The read halts 3 residues ahead of the CDR3 end, with the missing end drawn from the germline J gene. The rearrangement links TRBV6-2 or TRBV6-3 to TRBJ1-6, with D hard to call. Trimming pared 5 bases from V and 9 bases from J, leaving 11 bases between. CDR1 and CDR2 (germline): MNHEY, SVGEGT. CDR3 length: 13 residues. The part of the CDR3 DNA that was read is TGTGCCAGCAGTAACAGAGAAGGTTCACCC. This sequence encodes CASSNREGSP. From start to end, the CDR3 is CASSNREGSPLHF.

Note on this clone: Coverage ceases 3 residues before the CDR3 finishes, and the germline J gene fills in the end. The chain uses TRBV2 and TRBJ2-3, with 7 bases identical to TRBD2. V lost 7 bases to trimming and J lost 2 bases; unmatched junction nucleotides: 12. In germline, CDR1 is SNHLY, CDR2 FYNNEI. The CDR3 runs 16 residues. Incomplete CDR3 DNA: TGTGCCAGCAACTGGGGAGCGGGGTCTACCACAGATACG. Protein sequence: CASNWGAGSTTDT. The complete CDR3 reads CASNWGAGSTTDTQYF.